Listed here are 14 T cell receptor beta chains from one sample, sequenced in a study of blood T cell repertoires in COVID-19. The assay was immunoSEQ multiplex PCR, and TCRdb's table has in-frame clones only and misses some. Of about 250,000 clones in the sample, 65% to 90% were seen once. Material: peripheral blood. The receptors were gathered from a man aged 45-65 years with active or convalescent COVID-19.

The CDR3 loop reads CASSYSMVAGGEDTQYF. CDR3 DNA sequence: TGTGCCAGCAGTTACTCGATGGTAGCGGGAGGCGAGGATACGCAGTATTTT. The chain is built from TRBV6-2 or TRBV6-3 and TRBJ2-3, with 10 bases matching TRBD2. The trim removed 0 bases at V and 6 bases at J, leaving 9 bases unmatched. This CDR3 has 17 amino acids. Per the germline V gene, CDR1 is MNHEY and CDR2 is SVGEGT.

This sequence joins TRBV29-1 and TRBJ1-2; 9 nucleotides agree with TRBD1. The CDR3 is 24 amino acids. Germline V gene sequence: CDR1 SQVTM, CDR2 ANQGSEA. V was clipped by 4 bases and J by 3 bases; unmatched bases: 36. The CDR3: CSVVGTSTENPNGQGIRRDYGYTF. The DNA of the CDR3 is TGCAGCGTTGTGGGGACGTCGACGGAGAACCCAAATGGACAGGGGATACGACGAGACTATGGCTACACCTTC.

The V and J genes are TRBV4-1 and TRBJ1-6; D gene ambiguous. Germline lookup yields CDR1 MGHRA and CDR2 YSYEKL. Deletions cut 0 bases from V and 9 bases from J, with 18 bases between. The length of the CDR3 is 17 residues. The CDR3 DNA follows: TGCGCCAGCAGCCAAGACCCCCCGGAGCGGAATAGTTCACCCCTCCACTTT. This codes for CASSQDPPERNSSPLHF.

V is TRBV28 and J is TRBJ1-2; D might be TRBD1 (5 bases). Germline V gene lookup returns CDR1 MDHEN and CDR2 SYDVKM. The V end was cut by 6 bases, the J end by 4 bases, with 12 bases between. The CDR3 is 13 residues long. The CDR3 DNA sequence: TGTGCCAGCAGCTCGGCGGGGCTCTATGGCTACACCTTC. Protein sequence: CASSSAGLYGYTF.

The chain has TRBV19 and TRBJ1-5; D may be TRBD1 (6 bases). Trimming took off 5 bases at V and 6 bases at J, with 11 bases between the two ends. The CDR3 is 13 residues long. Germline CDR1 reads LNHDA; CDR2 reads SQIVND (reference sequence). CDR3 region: CASSGQGSQPQHF. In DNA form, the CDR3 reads TGTGCCAGTAGTGGCCAGGGGAGTCAGCCCCAGCATTTT.

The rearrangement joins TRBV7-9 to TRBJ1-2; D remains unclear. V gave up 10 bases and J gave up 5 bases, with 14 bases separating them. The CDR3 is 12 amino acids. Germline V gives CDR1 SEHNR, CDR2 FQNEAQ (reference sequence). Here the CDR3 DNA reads TGTGCCATATCCGAAGGCGGATATGGCTACACCTTC. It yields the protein CAISEGGYGYTF.

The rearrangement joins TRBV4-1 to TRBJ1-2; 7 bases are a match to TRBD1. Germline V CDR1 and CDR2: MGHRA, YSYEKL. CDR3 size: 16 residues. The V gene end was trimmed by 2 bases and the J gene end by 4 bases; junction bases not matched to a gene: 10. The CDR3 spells CASSQMTGPSGYGYTF. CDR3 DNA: TGCGCCAGCAGCCAAATGACAGGGCCCAGTGGCTATGGCTACACCTTC.

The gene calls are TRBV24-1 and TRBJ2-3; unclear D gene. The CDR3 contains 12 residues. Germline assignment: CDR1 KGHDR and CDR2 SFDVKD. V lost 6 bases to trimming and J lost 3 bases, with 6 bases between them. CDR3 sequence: CATSSLTDTQYF. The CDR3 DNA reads TGTGCCACCAGTAGCCTTACAGATACGCAGTATTTT.

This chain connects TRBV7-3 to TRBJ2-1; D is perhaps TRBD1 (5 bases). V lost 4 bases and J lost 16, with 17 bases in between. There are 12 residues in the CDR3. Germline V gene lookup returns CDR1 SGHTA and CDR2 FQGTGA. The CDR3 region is CASSSKGQTLFF. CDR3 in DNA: TGTGCCAGCAGCTCAAAGGGGCAGACGCTATTCTTC.

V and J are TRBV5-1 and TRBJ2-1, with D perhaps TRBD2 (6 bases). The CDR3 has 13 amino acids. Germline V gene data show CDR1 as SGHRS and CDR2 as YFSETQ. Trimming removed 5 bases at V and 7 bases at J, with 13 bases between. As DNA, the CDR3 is TGCGCCAGCAGAACGGGAGTGGGGAATGAGCAGTTCTTC. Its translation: CASRTGVGNEQFF.

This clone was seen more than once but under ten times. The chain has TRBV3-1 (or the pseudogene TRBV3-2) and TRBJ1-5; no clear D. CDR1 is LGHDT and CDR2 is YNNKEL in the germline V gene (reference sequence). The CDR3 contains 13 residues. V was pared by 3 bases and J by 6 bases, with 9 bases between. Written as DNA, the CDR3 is TGTGCCAGCAGCCACAAGGGAGTTCAGCCCCAGCATTTT. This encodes CASSHKGVQPQHF.

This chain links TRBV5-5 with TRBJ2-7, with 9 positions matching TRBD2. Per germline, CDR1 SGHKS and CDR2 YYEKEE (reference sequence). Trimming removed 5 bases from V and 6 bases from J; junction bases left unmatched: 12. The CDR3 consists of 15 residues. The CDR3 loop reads CASSMVLAGVREQYF. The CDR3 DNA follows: TGTGCCAGCAGTATGGTCTTAGCGGGAGTTCGCGAGCAGTACTTC.

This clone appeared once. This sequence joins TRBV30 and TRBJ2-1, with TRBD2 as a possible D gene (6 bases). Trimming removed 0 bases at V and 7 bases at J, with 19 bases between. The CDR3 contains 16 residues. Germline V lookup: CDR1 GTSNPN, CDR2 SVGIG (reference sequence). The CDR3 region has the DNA TGTGCCTGGAGTGTAGGGGTGGCCTCGCGGGGAAATGAGCAGTTCTTC. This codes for CAWSVGVASRGNEQFF. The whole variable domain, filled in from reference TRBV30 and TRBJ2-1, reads SQTIHQWPATLVQPVGSPLSLECTVEGTSNPNLYWYRQAAGRGLQLLFYSVGIGQISSEVPQNLSASRPQDRQFILSSKKLLLSDSGFYLCAWSVGVASRGNEQFFGPGTRLTVL.

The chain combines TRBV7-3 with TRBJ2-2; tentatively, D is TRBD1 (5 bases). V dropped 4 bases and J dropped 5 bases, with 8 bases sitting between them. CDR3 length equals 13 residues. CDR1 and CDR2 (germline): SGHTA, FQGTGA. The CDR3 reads CASSSTATGELFF. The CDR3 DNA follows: TGTGCCAGCAGCTCGACAGCGACCGGGGAGCTGTTTTTT.